One sample yielded the 31 T cell receptor beta chains listed below, sequenced in a study of shared clonotypes between healthy human individuals (dated by TCRdb to 2020 to 2021). For the CD8 naive samples, CD45RO-negative cells were positively selected for CCR7, yielding a CD45RA+CCR7+ population from which TemRA cells were excluded. The library was produced with the immunoSEQ multiplex PCR assay. Held by TCRdb, this immuneACCESS table contains in-frame sequences only and omits some clones. Under half of the omission traces to an unresolved V gene where checked; the cause of the rest is unknown. Here the sample has roughly 650,000 clones; 90% to 97% occur a single time. The top ten clonotypes cover approximately 0.1% of the sample. Sequencing used naive CD8+ T cells sorted from blood. The sample's cell subset or site label, in plain terms: CD45RA+CCR7+. The source of these receptors is a woman aged 30 to 39 in good health.

The J gene is TRBJ1-2, the V gene TRBV28; 7 bases are a match to TRBD1. The length of the CDR3 is 14 residues. The germline V gene encodes CDR1 MDHEN and CDR2 SYDVKM. J gave up 8 bases and V 2 bases, and 8 bases lay outside the gene matches. This CDR3 is CASSLSPGGVGYTF. The CDR3, as DNA: TGTGCCAGCAGTTTAAGTCCAGGGGGTGTGGGCTACACCTTC.

This chain links TRBV10-3 with TRBJ2-5; maybe TRBD2 (5 bases). The DNA end lines up better with TRBJ2-7; the J call may be wrong. CDR1 is ENHRY, CDR2 SYGVKD, per germline. The CDR3 runs to 14 residues. CDR3 bases: TGTGCCATCATGGGCAGAGAGGGCACCTACGAGCAGTACTTC. It specifies CAIMGREGTYEQYF.

This chain uses TRBV7-6 with TRBJ1-1; unclear D gene. Trimming pared 5 bases from V and 4 bases from J, leaving 11 bases between. The CDR3 loop spans 13 amino acids. Germline loops: CDR1 SGHVS, CDR2 FNYEAQ. The CDR3 sequence is CASSPAGGTEAFF. The CDR3 DNA reads TGTGCCAGCAGCCCGGCGGGAGGCACTGAAGCTTTCTTT.

As regards this clone: Other nucleotide sequences in the sample specify the same CDR3. V gene TRBV27 combines with J gene TRBJ1-5; 7 bases agree with TRBD1. This CDR3 has 14 residues. Germline V gene data show CDR1 as MNHEY and CDR2 as SMNVEV (reference sequence). With V trimmed by 6 bases and J by 4 bases, 6 bases remained unmatched. CDR3 protein: CASSLGGANQPQHF. CDR3 coding DNA: TGTGCCAGCAGCCTAGGGGGCGCGAATCAGCCCCAGCATTTT.

V is TRBV7-9 and J is TRBJ2-7; 7 bases line up with TRBD1. CDR1 and CDR2 from the germline V gene are SEHNR and FQNEAQ (reference sequence). The ends lost 6 bases at V and 2 bases at J; junction bases unmatched: 4. CDR3 length equals 13 residues. CDR3: CASRHRGTYEQYF. The CDR3 DNA reads as TGTGCCAGCAGACACAGGGGAACCTACGAGCAGTACTTC.

The chain combines TRBV29-1 with TRBJ2-7; no definite D call. V was shortened by 4 bases and J by 3 bases, with 13 bases between the two germline ends. CDR3 length equals 13 residues. Germline assignment: CDR1 SQVTM and CDR2 ANQGSEA. In DNA, the CDR3 is TGCAGCGTTGGGGTCAGACAAAACTACGAGCAGTACTTC. Its protein is CSVGVRQNYEQYF.

The CDR3, as DNA: TGTGCCAGCAGTCAGGGGCCCTTCGGAAACACCATATATTTT. The encoded protein is CASSQGPFGNTIYF. The chain recombines TRBV7-9 with TRBJ1-3; perhaps TRBD1 as D (6 bases). Per the germline V gene, CDR1 is SEHNR and CDR2 is FQNEAQ (reference sequence). The CDR3 runs 14 residues. Trimming took off 6 bases at V and 4 bases at J, with 13 bases between the two ends.

J is TRBJ2-7 and V is TRBV5-1, with TRBD2 identical over 8 bases. The CDR3 has 16 residues. J gave up 0 bases and V 0 bases, and 5 bases lay outside the gene matches. Germline V gene lookup returns CDR1 SGHRS and CDR2 YFSETQ. Written as DNA, the CDR3 is TGCGCCAGCAGCTTGGAATTAGGGACTAGCTCCTACGAGCAGTACTTC. This codes for CASSLELGTSSYEQYF.

As DNA, the CDR3 is TGTGCCAGCAGAAATTCGGGACTAGCGGGAGTCTACACCGGGGAGCTGTTTTTT. Amino acids: CASRNSGLAGVYTGELFF. The V call is TRBV7-2, the J call TRBJ2-2; 14 nucleotides agree with TRBD2. The length of the CDR3 is 18 residues. Germline V gene lookup returns CDR1 SGHTA and CDR2 FQGNSA. Germline trimming cut 6 bases from V and 3 bases from J; bases unmatched to any gene: 9.

The chain has TRBV19 and TRBJ2-7; 10 positions match TRBD2. Per germline, CDR1 LNHDA and CDR2 SQIVND (reference sequence). The CDR3 runs to 15 residues. After removal of 1 base from V and 3 bases from J, the junction contained 3 bases not matched to a gene. The CDR3 region has the DNA TGTGCCAGTAGTATAGTAGCGGGAGGTCTCTACGAGCAGTACTTC. Protein: CASSIVAGGLYEQYF.

J is TRBJ1-2 and V is TRBV27; unclear D gene. The germline CDR1 and CDR2 sequences are MNHEY and SMNVEV (reference sequence). The ends were cut back, 8 bases at V and 4 bases at J, with 8 bases in the middle. The CDR3 covers 11 residues. The CDR3 sequence is CASGITYGYTF. The DNA for the CDR3 is TGTGCCAGCGGGATCACCTATGGCTACACCTTC.

The gene calls are TRBV5-1 and TRBJ2-1, with D possibly called TRBD1 or TRBD2 (5 bases each). Germline V gene sequence: CDR1 SGHRS, CDR2 YFSETQ. V lost 4 bases, J lost 7 bases, and 15 bases lay in between. The CDR3 contains 14 residues. The CDR3 nucleotides read TGCGCCAGCAGCCCCGGGACCCTACCTAATGAGCAGTTCTTC. It translates to CASSPGTLPNEQFF.

V is TRBV5-1 and J is TRBJ2-1; D is undetermined. CDR3 length: 12 amino acids. Germline V gene data show CDR1 as SGHRS and CDR2 as YFSETQ. V was trimmed by 4 bases and J by 9 bases, leaving 11 bases between them. The CDR3 DNA sequence: TGCGCCAGCAGCGCCCCGTTGACTGAGCAGTTCTTC. Translated, it gives CASSAPLTEQFF.

The chain employs TRBV4-2 and TRBJ2-1, with TRBD2 identical over 10 bases. Germline trimming cut 0 bases from V and 2 bases from J; bases unmatched to any gene: 4. CDR1 and CDR2 (germline): LGHNA, YNFKEQ. The CDR3 totals 17 residues. This CDR3 reads CASSQEASGSAYNEQFF. The DNA for the CDR3 is TGTGCCAGCAGCCAAGAGGCTAGCGGGAGTGCCTACAATGAGCAGTTCTTC.

As regards this clone: The same CDR3 also results from other DNA sequences found in this sample. The chain recombines TRBV7-9 with TRBJ2-7; D uncertain. The length of the CDR3 is 12 residues. Germline V lookup: CDR1 SEHNR, CDR2 FQNEAQ (reference sequence). Trimming pared 5 bases from V and 0 bases from J, leaving 5 bases between. CDR3 amino acids: CASSLGSYEQYF. Written as DNA, the CDR3 is TGTGCCAGCAGCCTCGGCTCCTACGAGCAGTACTTC.

The rearrangement joins TRBV27 to TRBJ2-7; 8 positions match TRBD1. Germline values: CDR1 MNHEY, CDR2 SMNVEV (reference sequence). CDR3 size: 13 residues. V lost 8 bases and J lost 3; bases outside the gene matches: 6. The DNA for the CDR3 is TGTGCCAGCGGCGACAGGGGCCTCTACGAGCAGTACTTC. Translation: CASGDRGLYEQYF.

This clone showed up just once. This chain connects TRBV5-6 to TRBJ2-5; TRBD1 is a possible D gene (6 bases). The CDR3 covers 14 residues. With 4 bases removed from V and 4 bases from J, the gap between germline ends came to 14 bases. Per germline, CDR1 SGHDT and CDR2 YYEEEE. CDR3 nucleotides: TGTGCCAGCAGCGTTTCAGGGGTGGGAGAGACCCAGTACTTC. Protein: CASSVSGVGETQYF.

Concerning this clone: This CDR3 is also generated by other DNA sequences in the sample. This sequence joins TRBV28 and TRBJ1-5; D gene uncertain. Germline V gene data show CDR1 as MDHEN and CDR2 as SYDVKM. This CDR3 is 14 amino acids long. V lost 3 bases and J lost 1, with 7 bases in between. The CDR3 region is CASSFSSSNQPQHF. The CDR3 bases are TGTGCCAGCAGTTTTTCATCGAGCAATCAGCCCCAGCATTTT.

J is TRBJ2-6 and V is TRBV9, with TRBD1 matching over 9 bases. The germline CDR1 and CDR2 sequences are SGDLS and YYNGEE. The length of the CDR3 is 19 residues. Unmatched junction bases numbered 11, after V lost 4 bases and J lost 0 bases. This CDR3 reads CASSNPARTGVSGANVLTF. In nucleotides, the CDR3 is TGTGCCAGCAGCAACCCAGCCCGGACAGGGGTCTCTGGGGCCAACGTCCTGACTTTC.

The chain carries TRBV28 and TRBJ1-1, with D uncertain. The V and J ends lost 5 bases and 2 bases respectively, with 15 bases between them. CDR3 size: 15 residues. Looked up from germline, CDR1 is MDHEN and CDR2 is SYDVKM. The CDR3 DNA reads TGTGCCAGCAGTAGCCTATTGGGCCCTAACACTGAAGCTTTCTTT. Translating gives CASSSLLGPNTEAFF.

This chain connects TRBV11-2 to TRBJ2-1; 7 bases are shared with TRBD2. Germline V gene sequence: CDR1 SGHAT, CDR2 FQNNGV. V lost 5 bases to trimming and J lost 5 bases; unmatched junction nucleotides: 12. The CDR3 is 16 amino acids. The CDR3 loop reads CASSTTGLRYNNEQFF. The CDR3 DNA sequence: TGTGCCAGCAGCACAACGGGACTAAGATACAACAATGAGCAGTTCTTC. Using reference TRBV11-2 and TRBJ2-1 for the parts outside the CDR3, the full variable domain is EAGVAQSPRYKIIEKRQSVAFWCNPISGHATLYWYQQILGQGPKLLIQFQNNGVVDDSQLPKDRFSAERLKGVDSTLKIQPAKLEDSAVYLCASSTTGLRYNNEQFFGPGTRLTVL.

The chain carries TRBV9 and TRBJ2-7; D gene ambiguous. The CDR3 is 14 residues long. Between the trimmed V and J ends, which lost 0 bases and 3 bases, there was a span of 10 bases. CDR1 is SGDLS, CDR2 YYNGEE, per germline. The CDR3 DNA is TGTGCCAGCAGCGTAGATTCCGGCCACTACGAGCAGTACTTC. It specifies CASSVDSGHYEQYF.

The chain joins TRBV7-8 to TRBJ2-1; D uncertain. V dropped 6 bases and J dropped 0 bases, with 15 bases sitting between them. Germline V CDR1 and CDR2: SGHVS, FQNEAQ. The CDR3 contains 16 residues. The CDR3 loop reads CASRYRLLGSYNEQFF. As DNA, the CDR3 is TGTGCCAGCAGGTATCGTCTATTGGGCTCCTACAATGAGCAGTTCTTC.

In DNA form, the CDR3 reads TGTGCCAGCGGGCGGGGGCATAGCAATCAGCCCCAGCATTTT. It encodes CASGRGHSNQPQHF. The V call is TRBV27, the J call TRBJ1-5, with D maybe TRBD1 (6 bases). In germline, CDR1 is MNHEY, CDR2 SMNVEV (reference sequence). The CDR3 consists of 14 residues. V was shortened by 8 bases and J by 0 bases, with 11 bases between the two germline ends.

The rearrangement links TRBV25-1 to TRBJ2-2; tentatively, D is TRBD1 or TRBD2 (5 bases each). This CDR3 comprises 17 residues. The V and J ends lost 6 bases and 2 bases respectively, with 19 bases between them. The germline CDR1 and CDR2 sequences are MGHDK and SYGVNS. The CDR3 DNA follows: TGTGCCAGCAGGGGGGTTGGAGCCGATTATAACACCGGGGAGCTGTTTTTT. Amino acid sequence: CASRGVGADYNTGELFF. The whole variable domain, remainder taken from reference TRBV25-1 and TRBJ2-2, is EADIYQTPRYLVIGTGKKITLECSQTMGHDKMYWYQQDPGMELHLIHYSYGVNSTEKGDLSSESTVSRIRTEHFPLTLESARPSHTSQYLCASRGVGADYNTGELFFGEGSRLTVL.

This clone has only one observation. This sequence joins TRBV19 and TRBJ2-1; 7 bases are shared with TRBD2. The CDR3 extends over 15 amino acids. Germline lookup yields CDR1 LNHDA and CDR2 SQIVND (reference sequence). The J segment lost 5 bases and the V segment lost 7 bases, leaving 11 bases of the junction unmatched. This CDR3 reads CASTLSGTTNNEQFF. For the CDR3, the DNA is TGTGCCAGTACCCTATCCGGGACTACCAACAATGAGCAGTTCTTC.

This chain uses TRBV4-1 with TRBJ2-1; 11 nucleotides line up with TRBD2. Losses at the gene ends were 1 base for V and 5 bases for J; bases not matched to a gene: 7. The length of the CDR3 is 17 residues. Per the germline V gene, CDR1 is MGHRA and CDR2 is YSYEKL. CDR3 sequence: CASSQVPGTSGDNEQFF. The CDR3, as DNA: TGCGCCAGCAGCCAAGTTCCAGGGACTAGCGGAGACAATGAGCAGTTCTTC.

This sequence joins TRBV28 and TRBJ2-7; maybe TRBD2 (5 bases). The CDR3 is made up of 14 amino acids. CDR1 MDHEN and CDR2 SYDVKM come from the germline V gene. V lost 7 bases to trimming and J lost 0 bases, with 13 bases between them. As DNA, the CDR3 is TGTGCCAGCACCCCGTTGGGGAGCTCCTACGAGCAGTACTTC. Its protein product is CASTPLGSSYEQYF. The complete variable domain, with remaining parts taken from reference TRBV28 and TRBJ2-7, reads DVKVTQSSRYLVKRTGEKVFLECVQDMDHENMFWYRQDPGLGLRLIYFSYDVKMKEKGDIPEGYSVSREKKERFSLILESASTNQTSMYLCASTPLGSSYEQYFGPGTRLTVT.

The chain has TRBV5-8 and TRBJ2-1; D remains ambiguous. V shed 4 bases and J shed 2 bases, with 7 bases lying between them. The CDR3 spans 13 residues. Germline CDR1 reads SGHTS; CDR2 reads YDEGEE. The chain's CDR3 is CASSPGAYNEQFF. CDR3 DNA: TGTGCCAGCAGCCCAGGAGCCTACAATGAGCAGTTCTTC.

The genes are TRBV6-1 and TRBJ1-1; D may be TRBD1 (5 bases). CDR1 and CDR2 from the germline V gene are MNHNS and SASEGT. V lost 7 bases, J lost 5 bases, and 11 bases lay in between. The CDR3 runs to 12 residues. CDR3 in DNA: TGTGCCAGCAAGACGGGGGGTACTGAAGCTTTCTTT. This codes for CASKTGGTEAFF.

The rearrangement links TRBV14 to TRBJ2-1; 8 positions match TRBD1. V shed 5 bases and J 12 bases; nucleotides not matched to a gene: 3. The germline V gene has CDR1 SGHDN and CDR2 FVKESK. This CDR3 comprises 11 residues. CDR3 sequence: CASSAGGRQFF. The CDR3 DNA reads as TGTGCCAGCAGCGCAGGGGGCAGGCAGTTCTTC.